Listed below are T cell receptor beta chains from one sample, sequenced in a study of CD8+ T cells in alopecia areata. Data came from immunoSEQ multiplex PCR; TCRdb stores just in-frame clones and leaves some out. Found here are around 180,000 clones, around 64% of them singletons; the top ten hold approximately 1.3%. Here the sequenced sample was CD4+ T cells sorted from blood, taken around week 47, from a patient treated with tofacitinib. The receptors shown here come from a human donor with alopecia areata. Each CDR3 is given with its conserved first and last residue. A D gene is named only where the DNA matches it firmly. Rows give clone size only sometimes, using once, few, many, or a class for an expanded clone.

cdr3_length	j_call	v_call	clone_size	d_call	cdr3_aa	cdr3_nt
13	TRBJ1-4	TRBV2	.	TRBD1	CARSGQKNEKLFF	TGTGCCAGATCGGGACAGAAGAATGAAAAACTGTTTTTT
12	TRBJ2-7	TRBV30	.	.	CAWRGVSYEQYF	TGTGCCTGGAGGGGGGTGAGCTACGAGCAGTACTTC
15	TRBJ2-5	TRBV11-2	.	.	CASSLGTVGRETQYF	TGTGCCAGCAGCTTAGGAACAGTCGGCAGAGAGACCCAGTACTTC
15	TRBJ2-7	TRBV5-1	.	.	CASTTNGGGSYEQYF	TGCGCCAGCACGACTAACGGCGGCGGGTCCTACGAGCAGTACTTC
12	TRBJ2-3	TRBV5-1	.	.	CASSPDTDTQYF	TGCGCCAGCAGCCCAGACACAGATACGCAGTATTTT
15	TRBJ2-1	TRBV14	once	.	CASSQVTGRYNEQFF	TGTGCCAGCAGCCAAGTGACAGGGAGGTACAATGAGCAGTTCTTC
12	TRBJ2-5	TRBV5-1	.	.	CASSLDQETQYF	TGCGCCAGCAGCTTGGATCAGGAGACCCAGTACTTC
14	TRBJ1-5	TRBV30	.	TRBD1	CAWSKGQSNQPQHF	TGTGCCTGGAGCAAGGGACAGTCCAATCAGCCCCAGCATTTT
13	TRBJ1-2	TRBV27	.	.	CASSYDETYGYTF	TGTGCCAGCAGTTATGACGAAACCTATGGCTACACCTTC
14	TRBJ2-2	TRBV7-2	.	.	CASVGRVRTGELFF	TGTGCCAGCGTGGGAAGGGTCCGCACCGGGGAGCTGTTTTTT
15	TRBJ1-5	TRBV30	.	.	CAWSVRTWSNQPQHF	TGTGCCTGGAGTGTACGAACATGGAGCAATCAGCCCCAGCATTTT
13	TRBJ2-1	TRBV30	.	TRBD1	CAWDRQGVSEQFF	TGTGCCTGGGATAGACAGGGGGTCAGTGAGCAGTTCTTC
15	TRBJ1-2	TRBV9	.	.	CASSPEARQLYGYTF	TGTGCCAGCAGCCCCGAAGCGAGACAGTTGTATGGCTACACCTTC
15	TRBJ2-1	TRBV7-3	.	TRBD2	CASSSFSGGTYEQFF	TGTGCCAGCAGCTCCTTTAGCGGGGGAACATATGAGCAGTTCTTC
15	TRBJ1-5	TRBV15	.	TRBD1	CATSRGTGNNQPQHF	TGTGCCACCAGCCGCGGGACAGGAAATAATCAGCCCCAGCATTTT
15	TRBJ1-5	TRBV29-1	.	.	CSVAVGGSGNQPQHF	TGCAGCGTTGCGGTAGGGGGGTCGGGCAATCAGCCCCAGCATTTT
12	TRBJ1-3	TRBV29-1	.	.	CSVEIGGSTIYF	TGCAGCGTTGAAATCGGGGGTAGCACCATATATTTT
12	TRBJ1-6	TRBV30	.	.	CAGGDLESPLHF	TGTGCCGGGGGGGACCTTGAATCACCCCTCCACTTT
11	TRBJ2-1	TRBV29-1	.	TRBD1	CSASGGNEQFF	TGCAGCGCCTCAGGGGGCAATGAGCAGTTCTTC
15	TRBJ1-2	TRBV15	few	TRBD1	CATSPQDRASYGYTF	TGTGCCACCAGCCCCCAGGACAGGGCGTCCTATGGCTACACCTTC
11	TRBJ2-5	TRBV30	.	.	CAWSLGETQYF	TGTGCCTGGAGCCTCGGGGAGACCCAGTACTTC
15	TRBJ2-1	TRBV2	.	.	CASLLGRGPWNEQFF	TGTGCCAGCCTCCTCGGGCGGGGTCCTTGGAATGAGCAGTTCTTC
13	TRBJ1-1	TRBV7-2	few	.	CASSLALQDEAFF	TGTGCCAGCAGCTTAGCGCTACAAGATGAAGCTTTCTTT
13	TRBJ1-1	TRBV7-2	.	.	CASSLSRGTEAFF	TGTGCCAGCAGCTTAAGTAGGGGGACTGAAGCTTTCTTT
11	TRBJ2-3	TRBV29-1	once	.	CSVDRGDTQYF	TGCAGCGTTGACAGGGGAGATACGCAGTATTTT
12	TRBJ2-7	TRBV29-1	.	.	CSVVGKTYEQYF	TGCAGCGTTGTAGGCAAGACCTACGAGCAGTACTTC
17	TRBJ1-6	TRBV30	.	TRBD1	CAWISGTGYPNNSPLHF	TGTGCCTGGATCTCGGGGACAGGATACCCGAATAATTCACCCCTCCACTTT
16	TRBJ2-7	TRBV25-1	.	.	CASSVTRGEISYEQYF	TGTGCCAGCAGTGTTACGAGGGGGGAGATCTCCTACGAGCAGTACTTC
13	TRBJ2-1	TRBV5-1	.	TRBD1	CASSRGQGDEQFF	TGCGCCAGCAGCAGAGGACAGGGCGATGAGCAGTTCTTC
13	TRBJ2-1	TRBV7-2	.	.	CASSWRQSNEQFF	TGTGCCAGCAGCTGGAGACAGTCTAATGAGCAGTTCTTC
13	TRBJ2-3	TRBV5-8	.	.	CASSLGPPDTQYF	TGTGCCAGCAGCTTAGGACCCCCAGATACGCAGTATTTT
12	TRBJ2-7	TRBV30	.	.	CASGRGIFEQYF	TGTGCCTCTGGACGGGGTATCTTCGAGCAGTACTTC
15	TRBJ2-7	TRBV29-1	.	TRBD1	CSVATIRDRGDEQYF	TGCAGCGTTGCCACAATCCGGGACAGGGGCGACGAGCAGTACTTC
12	TRBJ2-7	TRBV29-1	.	.	CSVFEGSYEQYF	TGCAGCGTATTCGAAGGGTCTTACGAGCAGTACTTC
14	TRBJ1-5	TRBV9	.	.	CASSLDSPNQPQHF	TGTGCCAGCAGCCTAGACAGCCCCAATCAGCCCCAGCATTTT
13	TRBJ2-7	TRBV27	.	.	CASSPKSYHEQYF	TGTGCCAGCAGCCCGAAGAGCTATCACGAGCAGTACTTC
16	TRBJ2-3	TRBV15	.	TRBD1	CATSRGRQGMADTQYF	TGTGCCACCAGCAGAGGCCGACAGGGGATGGCAGATACGCAGTATTTT
15	TRBJ2-1	TRBV11-2	.	.	CASSVQGSSYNEQFF	TGTGCCAGCAGCGTGCAGGGTAGCTCCTACAATGAGCAGTTCTTC
11	TRBJ1-5	TRBV30	once	.	CAWRLEQPQHF	TGTGCCTGGAGGTTGGAGCAGCCCCAGCATTTT
13	TRBJ2-3	TRBV7-9	.	.	CASSLPPTDTQYF	TGTGCCAGCAGCTTACCCCCGACAGATACGCAGTATTTT
15	TRBJ2-7	TRBV27	few	.	CASRTTRDTSYEQYF	TGTGCCAGCCGCACCACCCGGGACACGTCCTACGAGCAGTACTTC
13	TRBJ2-7	TRBV7-2	few	TRBD2	CASSSTSGGEQYF	TGTGCCAGCAGCTCAACTAGCGGGGGCGAGCAGTACTTC
15	TRBJ2-6	TRBV7-2	once	.	CASSNLFSGANVLTF	TGTGCCAGCAGCAACCTGTTCTCTGGGGCCAACGTCCTGACTTTC
13	TRBJ1-4	TRBV30	.	.	CAWRLDANEKLFF	TGTGCCTGGAGGCTGGACGCGAATGAAAAACTGTTTTTT
11	TRBJ1-1	TRBV30	.	.	CAWRGLTEAFF	TGTGCCTGGAGGGGGCTCACTGAAGCTTTCTTT
14	TRBJ2-3	TRBV29-1	once	.	CSVGEASLSRTQYF	TGCAGCGTTGGGGAAGCTAGCTTGTCCCGCACGCAGTATTTT